The sequence of this T cell receptor beta chain was determined in a study of blood T cell repertoires in COVID-19. Study information: Acute and convalescent COVID-19 samples came from the United States, Italy and Spain. Sample material is recorded as cDNA or gDNA derived from T cells, B-cell-depleted T cells, or PBMCs.

Original data processing: Reference gene primer amplification gave nucleated cell count estimates. TCRdb's copy holds only in-frame clones and misses some; the assay was immunoSEQ multiplex PCR. Clonal size and the V and J genes are those of that table, whereas D and trimming came from the DNA. The sample lists approximately 90,000 clones, roughly 80% occurring once. Per germline, CDR1 MNHEY and CDR2 SVGAGI. This CDR3 is 14 amino acids long. The germline V and J ends were trimmed by 6 bases and 3 bases, with 15 bases remaining between them. Sequenced material: peripheral blood. This receptor was identified in a man in his 70s with COVID-19, enrolled during active disease. The chain employs TRBV6-5 and TRBJ2-7; no reliable D call. The CDR3: CASRVSLGFYEQYF. The DNA for the CDR3 is TGTGCCAGCAGGGTCTCCCTTGGCTTCTACGAGCAGTACTTC.